This TCR beta chain was captured in a study of cytomegalovirus exposure and HLA in healthy donors. CDR3 size: 16 residues. The table lists this clone with a count of one. Its antigen is as yet unknown. Researchers ran the PCR with 60 Vbeta and 13 Jbeta primers. Using immunoSEQ multiplex PCR, the repertoire was profiled, and TCRdb retains in-frame clones only, with some absent. The table has hundreds of thousands of clones, 80% to 90% seen once. Points from the study as a whole: Previous analysis showed most TCR beta V segments were productive about 90% or about 30% of the time.

The sample consisted of PBMCs. The receptor was isolated from a woman younger than 35 in good health and CMV-seronegative. The genes are TRBV21-1 and TRBJ2-7; the tabulated D call, TRBD1, remains unverified against the DNA. TRBV21-1 is a pseudogene locus. CDR3 sequence (DNA): TGTGCCAGCAGCAACGAGGCCAGGGGGCGTCAATACGAGCAGTACTTC. As protein: CASSNEARGRQYEQYF.